This TCR beta chain is drawn from a study of T cells in Graves' hyperthyroidism and ophthalmopathy. Fresh peripheral blood, 7.5 to 10 ml of it, supplied the PBMCs. Study-level points and caveats: Ophthalmopathy stood apart from stable hyperthyroidism in a 13 V-J model. Prediction of ophthalmopathy progression came a median roughly 6.7 months pre-onset.

This clonotype was recorded at least ten times. The antigen remains undetermined. TCR beta CDR3 region amplification was performed from RNA transcripts. HTBI primers were employed in a first-round RT-PCR of the TCR CDR3. A single record per CDR3 protein comes from TCRdb applying MiXCR to the multiplex PCR reads. The data hold 200,000 to 300,000 distinct CDR3 sequences, with 24% observed a single time. Germline values: CDR1 MDHEN, CDR2 SYDVKM. The ends were cut back, 1 base at V and 8 bases at J, with 17 bases in the middle. The CDR3 has 15 amino acids. The receptor was isolated from a woman aged 40 to 50 with Graves' ophthalmopathy. Sample: blood. The rearrangement joins TRBV28 to TRBJ1-2; D call uncertain. Written as DNA, the CDR3 is TGTGCCAGCAGTTTATCGTCCTGGGGTGCGCTCGGCTACACCTTC. Amino acids: CASSLSSWGALGYTF.